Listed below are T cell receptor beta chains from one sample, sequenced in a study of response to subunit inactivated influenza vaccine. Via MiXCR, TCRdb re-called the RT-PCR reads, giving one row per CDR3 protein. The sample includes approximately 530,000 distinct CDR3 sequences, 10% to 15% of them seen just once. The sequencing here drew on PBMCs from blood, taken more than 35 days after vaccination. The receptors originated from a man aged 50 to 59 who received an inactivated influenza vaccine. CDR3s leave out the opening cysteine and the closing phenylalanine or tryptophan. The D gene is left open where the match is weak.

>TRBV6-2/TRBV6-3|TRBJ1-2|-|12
ASSYLPGKSGYT
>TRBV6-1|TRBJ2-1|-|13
ASSPGFRSYNEQF
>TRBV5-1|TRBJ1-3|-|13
ASSFRGSSGNTIY
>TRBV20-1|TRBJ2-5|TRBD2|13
SARVSLAGGGTQY
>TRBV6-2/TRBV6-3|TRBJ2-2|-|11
ASSTGSTGELF
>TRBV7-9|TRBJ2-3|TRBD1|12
ASSSTGGGDTQY
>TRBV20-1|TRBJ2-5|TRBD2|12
SAARLAEQETQY
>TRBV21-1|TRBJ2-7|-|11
ASKGQATYEQY
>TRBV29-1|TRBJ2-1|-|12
SVERLGDSNEQF
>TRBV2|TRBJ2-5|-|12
ASSEEGLQETQY
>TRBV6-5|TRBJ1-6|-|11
ASSYTYNSPLH
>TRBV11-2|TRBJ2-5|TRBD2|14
ASSPTSGGVGETQY
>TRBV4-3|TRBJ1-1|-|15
ASSQDLAGVVNTEAF
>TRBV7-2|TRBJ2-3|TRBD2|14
ASSLEARGITDTQY
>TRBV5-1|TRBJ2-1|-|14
ASSLTGAGSYNEQF
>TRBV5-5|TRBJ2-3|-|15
ASSLTGTPHSTDTQY
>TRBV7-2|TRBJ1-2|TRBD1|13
ASSSPGTVNYGYT
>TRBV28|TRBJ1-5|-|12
ASSFDRLNQPQH
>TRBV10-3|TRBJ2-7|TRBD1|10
AIRTTGREQY
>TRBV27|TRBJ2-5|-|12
ASSIRVGGETQY
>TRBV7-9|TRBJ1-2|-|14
ASSAPLGDLNYGYT
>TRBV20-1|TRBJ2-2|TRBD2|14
SARDLQRGNTGELF
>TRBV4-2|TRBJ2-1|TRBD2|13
ASSQDRAGGDEQF
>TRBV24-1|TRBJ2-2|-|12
ATSALDATGELF
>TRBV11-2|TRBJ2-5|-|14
ASSLGTLSGGETQY
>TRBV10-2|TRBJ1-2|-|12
ASSENSINYGYT
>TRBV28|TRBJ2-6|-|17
ASSLFGPTLYSGANVLT
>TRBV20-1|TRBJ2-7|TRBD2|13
SPLRLADISYEQY
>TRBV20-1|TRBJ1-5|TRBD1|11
SAHRGSNQPQH
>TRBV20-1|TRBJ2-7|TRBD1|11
SAGGPVSYEQY
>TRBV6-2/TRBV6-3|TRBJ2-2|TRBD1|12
ASRRDRGPGELF
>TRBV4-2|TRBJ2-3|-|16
ASSPSFLRGDYTDTQY
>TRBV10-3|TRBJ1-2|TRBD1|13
AIGEGQGVRGGYT
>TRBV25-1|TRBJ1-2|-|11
ASSEFSKGGYT
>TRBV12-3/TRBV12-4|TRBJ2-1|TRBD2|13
ASSSPGREGREQF
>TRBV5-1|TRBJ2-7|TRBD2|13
ASSSGTSIAYEQY
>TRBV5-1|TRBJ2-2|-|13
ASSLLRRAAGELF
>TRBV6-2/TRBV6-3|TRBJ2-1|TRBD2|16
ASPGGLAGGFRYNEQF
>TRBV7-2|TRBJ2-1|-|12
ASSLAGHYNEQF
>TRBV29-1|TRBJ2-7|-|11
SVVLALSYEQY
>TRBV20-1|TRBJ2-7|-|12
SARDSDSTYEQY
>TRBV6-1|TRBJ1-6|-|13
ASSPFGGKGSPLH
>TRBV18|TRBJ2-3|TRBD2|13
ASSPRGTSPDTQY
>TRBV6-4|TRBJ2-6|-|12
ASSDGSGANVLT
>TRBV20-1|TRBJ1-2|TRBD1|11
SARPGGDYGYT
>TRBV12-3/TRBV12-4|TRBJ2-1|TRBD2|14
ASSLGAGGPRNEQF
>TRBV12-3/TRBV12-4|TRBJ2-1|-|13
ASSVRSGTLNEQF
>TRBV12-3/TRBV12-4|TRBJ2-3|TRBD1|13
ASRGQGFGPDTQY